This T cell receptor (beta chain) was identified in a study of beta chain features in type 1 diabetes. Findings and caveats of the study: For patients, the naive, central memory and Treg TCRB repertoires appeared more alike than for healthy donors. A possible short-template PCR bias applies equally to patients and controls.

Sequencing targeted expressed TCRB transcripts, as all isolated RNA had been reverse transcribed. Using immunoSEQ multiplex PCR, the repertoire was profiled, and TCRdb retains in-frame clones only, with some absent. The repertoire holds some 150,000 clones, with approximately 9.8% as singletons. This CDR3 contains 15 residues. Trimming removed 8 bases from V and 8 bases from J, with 22 bases in between. Per the germline V gene, CDR1 is MRHNA and CDR2 is SNTAGT. Concerning this clone itself: What it binds is not known.

V usage is TRBV6-4 and J usage is TRBJ2-1, with D maybe TRBD2 (6 bases). The sequencing sample was made of central memory CD4+ T cells from blood. The sequence was obtained from a middle-aged woman in good health. The DNA for the CDR3 is TGTGCCAGCGGCGGAGGGAGAGGCTTGTCTCATGAGCAGTTCTTC. This translates into CASGGGRGLSHEQFF.